These 16 T cell receptor beta chains were all obtained from the same sample, sequenced in a study of T cells expressing NK-cell markers. TCRdb processed the 5' RACE reads again and assigns one entry to each CDR3 protein, with no DNA. This table lists over 120,000 distinct CDR3 sequences. The sample taken for sequencing was blood T cells: a sorted CD56 or NKG2C T cell subset, CD4+ or CD8+ T cells, or bulk PBMC T cells (not recorded which). These TCRs come from a man younger than 30 in good health.

The chain joins TRBV12-3 or TRBV12-4 to TRBJ2-1. This CDR3 has 14 amino acids. This CDR3 reads CASSFPDIYNEQFF.

The chain employs TRBV6-2 or TRBV6-3 and TRBJ2-7. The germline V gene encodes CDR1 MNHEY and CDR2 SVGEGT. The CDR3 is 12 amino acids. This chain's CDR3 is CASSYIETEQYF.

The genes are TRBV14 and TRBJ2-1. Germline values: CDR1 SGHDN, CDR2 FVKESK. The CDR3 is 12 residues long. CDR3 residues: CASSSIGNEQFF.

The rearrangement links TRBV29-1 to TRBJ2-1; TCRdb picks TRBD1, but there is no DNA to check that call. There are 12 residues in the CDR3. Germline V CDR1 and CDR2: SQVTM, ANQGSEA. CDR3 residues: CSVVGQYNEQFF.

The V gene is TRBV20-1, the J gene TRBJ2-7. CDR1 and CDR2 from the germline V gene are DFQATT and SNEGSKA (reference sequence). This CDR3 comprises 13 residues. The CDR3 spells CSASLEVDYEQYF.

Here the CDR3 reads CSAREGVDTEAFF. The gene calls are TRBV20-1 and TRBJ1-1. The CDR3 has 13 residues. Germline CDR1 reads DFQATT; CDR2 reads SNEGSKA (reference sequence).

The chain uses TRBV29-1 and TRBJ2-2; the D call from TCRdb, TRBD2, cannot be confirmed without DNA. Germline V gene sequence: CDR1 SQVTM, CDR2 ANQGSEA. This CDR3 spans 15 amino acids. The CDR3 protein is CSVELTSGWTGELFF.

J is TRBJ2-1 and V is TRBV4-2; the TCRdb call, TRBD2, lacks DNA for checking. Per germline, CDR1 LGHNA and CDR2 YNFKEQ. This CDR3 has 18 residues. This chain's CDR3 is CASSQDQRETYGGNEQFF.

The genes are TRBV20-1 and TRBJ2-4. From germline, CDR1 is DFQATT and CDR2 SNEGSKA (reference sequence). The CDR3 totals 18 residues. This chain's CDR3 is CSARVREVGDVAKNIQYF.

V usage is TRBV4-2 and J usage is TRBJ2-2; TCRdb reports TRBD1, a call that lacks DNA to check it against. Germline V gene lookup returns CDR1 LGHNA and CDR2 YNFKEQ. This CDR3 is built from 15 residues. The CDR3: CASTGGAGYPGELFF.

The chain is built from TRBV19 and TRBJ2-2; TCRdb's D call of TRBD1 is untestable without DNA. The CDR3 has 16 residues. The germline gives CDR1 LNHDA, CDR2 SQIVND (reference sequence). CDR3 in amino acids: CASSIGTGRFTGELFF. The complete variable domain, with remaining parts taken from reference TRBV19 and TRBJ2-2, reads DGGITQSPKYLFRKEGQNVTLSCEQNLNHDAMYWYRQDPGQGLRLIYYSQIVNDFQKGDIAEGYSVSREKKESFPLTVTSAQKNPTAFYLCASSIGTGRFTGELFFGEGSRLTVL.

The V gene is TRBV27, the J gene TRBJ2-3; checking the TCRdb D call of TRBD2 is not possible without DNA. CDR1 MNHEY and CDR2 SMNVEV come from the germline V gene (reference sequence). The CDR3 is made up of 15 amino acids. The CDR3 region is CASSQGLAWSDTQYF.

V and J are TRBV20-1 and TRBJ1-1; checking the TCRdb D call of TRBD1 is not possible without DNA. CDR3 length: 16 amino acids. Germline V gives CDR1 DFQATT, CDR2 SNEGSKA (reference sequence). This chain's CDR3 is CSARDPAGGVNTEAFF.

This rearrangement joins TRBV10-3 to TRBJ2-1; no DNA is available, so the TRBD1 call from TCRdb remains unchecked. Looked up from germline, CDR1 is ENHRY and CDR2 is SYGVKD. This CDR3 is 15 amino acids long. The CDR3 is CAIRGGQGALNEQFF.

V is TRBV27 and J is TRBJ2-7; TCRdb's assignment of TRBD2 cannot be checked, as there is no DNA. Germline CDR1 and CDR2: MNHEY and SMNVEV (reference sequence). The CDR3 contains 15 residues. CDR3 residues: CASSLGVAGVSEQYF.

The V call is TRBV12-5, the J call TRBJ2-1. CDR3 size: 16 residues. The V gene's germline CDR1 is LGHNT and CDR2 FRNRAP. CDR3 in amino acids: CASGLFDFSSYNEQFF.